The T cell receptor beta chain under discussion was sequenced for a study of monozygotic twins with inflammatory bowel disease. Study findings and constraints: IBD-affected twins scored below their healthy co-twins in TCRbeta diversity (inverse Simpson).

Unfractionated whole blood yielded total RNA, and T cells were not sorted. Template switching appended UMIs that held a 6-nucleotide sample barcode. The authors ran two nested PCRs of approximately 16 and 10 cycles on TCRalpha and TCRbeta cDNA. TCRdb re-called the 5' RACE reads and gives one entry per CDR3 protein, without DNA. This listing includes about 130,000 distinct CDR3 sequences. The CDR3 spans 13 residues. Germline-derived CDR1 and CDR2 are LNHDA and SQIVND (reference sequence). As concerns this clonotype: What it binds is not known.

This TCR was recovered from a human donor with ulcerative colitis or Crohn's disease, or a healthy co-twin of an affected twin (not recorded which). The sequencing sample was made of blood. This chain connects TRBV19 to TRBJ1-1; the TRBD1 assignment by TCRdb is unverifiable without DNA. The CDR3 sequence is CASTRGRVTEAFF.